The 8 T cell receptor beta chains below come from one sample, sequenced in a study of beta chain features in type 1 diabetes. General study results and limits: Type 1 diabetes patients had TCRB CDR3s that were shorter (moderately but significantly so) in all four CD4+ subsets.

The sequenced template was cDNA made from the entire isolated RNA. Only in-frame clones appear in the TCRdb table, and some are missing; sequencing was by immunoSEQ multiplex PCR. Among about 270,000 clones, about 13% were seen once, and the ten largest hold 0.015% to 0.02%. The antigens for these receptors are not known. Sequenced: naive CD4+ T cells from blood. These receptors all come from a man between 25 and 39 years old with type 1 diabetes.

The rearrangement uses TRBV7-6 and TRBJ2-1; D may be TRBD1 (6 bases). This CDR3 region has 15 residues. Trimming left V 5 bases short and J 4 bases short, with 15 bases between. Germline V CDR1 and CDR2: SGHVS, FNYEAQ. The CDR3 region has the DNA TGTGCCAGCAGCCCTACCGGGACAACATACAATGAGCAGTTCTTC. It codes for CASSPTGTTYNEQFF.

This clone was seen more than once but under ten times. The rearrangement joins TRBV6-5 to TRBJ2-7, with 10 bases matching TRBD2. J lost 5 bases, V lost 6 bases, and 10 bases had no gene match. Germline assignment: CDR1 MNHEY and CDR2 SVGAGI. This CDR3 spans 15 amino acids. CDR3 DNA: TGTGCCAGCAGACATTTAGCGGGAGGTCGAAACGAGCAGTACTTC. Its protein is CASRHLAGGRNEQYF.

This chain links TRBV4-1 with TRBJ1-4; D is perhaps TRBD1 (5 bases). The CDR3 length is 13 residues. The ends were cut back, 4 bases at V and 11 bases at J, with 14 bases in the middle. In germline, CDR1 is MGHRA, CDR2 YSYEKL. As DNA, the CDR3 is TGCGCCAGCAGCCCCCCGGACATGGTCAAACTGTTTTTT. This encodes CASSPPDMVKLFF.

Concerning this clone: The sample contains more than one DNA sequence encoding this CDR3. V usage is TRBV5-1 and J usage is TRBJ2-2; perhaps TRBD1 as D (6 bases). The CDR3 is 13 amino acids. Trimming stripped 2 bases from V and 4 bases from J, with 6 bases between. Germline-derived CDR1 and CDR2 are SGHRS and YFSETQ. Here the CDR3 DNA reads TGCGCCAGCAGCTTACAGGGCACCGGGGAGCTGTTTTTT. Protein product: CASSLQGTGELFF.

This chain joins TRBV6-1 and TRBJ2-2; D is ambiguous. The V gene lost 7 bases and the J gene lost 3 bases, with 6 bases spanning the gap. In germline, CDR1 is MNHNS, CDR2 SASEGT. The length of the CDR3 is 12 residues. The CDR3 nucleotides are TGTGCCAGCACGTCCGACACCGGGGAGCTGTTTTTT. Amino acids: CASTSDTGELFF.

A few counts support this clone. The V call is TRBV28, the J call TRBJ1-4, with D perhaps matching TRBD1 (5 bases). Looked up from germline, CDR1 is MDHEN and CDR2 is SYDVKM. CDR3 size: 12 residues. The germline V and J ends were trimmed by 3 bases and 7 bases, with 6 bases remaining between them. The DNA of the CDR3 is TGTGCCAGCAGTTTCCAGGGTGAAAAACTGTTTTTT. It specifies CASSFQGEKLFF.

The rearrangement links TRBV2 to TRBJ2-7; tentatively, D is TRBD1 (6 bases). V was cut by 6 bases and J by 5 bases, with 17 bases left in between. This CDR3 is 14 amino acids long. The germline V gene has CDR1 SNHLY and CDR2 FYNNEI. CDR3 DNA: TGTGCCAGCAGCAACCTCAGGGGTTTCGACGAGCAGTACTTC. It yields the protein CASSNLRGFDEQYF.

This clone was seen more than once but under ten times. This rearrangement joins TRBV27 to TRBJ2-7; a weak D match, TRBD2 (5 bases). There are 15 residues in the CDR3. The germline V gene encodes CDR1 MNHEY and CDR2 SMNVEV (reference sequence). With 5 bases removed from V and 2 bases from J, the gap between germline ends came to 16 bases. The CDR3 is CASSTLAIGTYEQYF. The CDR3 DNA reads as TGTGCCAGCAGTACGCTAGCCATCGGAACCTACGAGCAGTACTTC.